Listed below are T cell receptor beta chains from one sample, sequenced in a study of Ad26.COV2.S vaccination and SARS-CoV-2 variants. The repertoire was sequenced with immunoSEQ multiplex PCR; TCRdb's copy has only in-frame clones and lacks some. The data contain about 500,000 clones, around 89% of them singletons. The sequencing used peripheral blood, collected in a trial of Ad26.COV2.S vaccine versus placebo. The receptors originated from a person between 18 and 60 years old who received the Ad26.COV2.S COVID-19 vaccine or a placebo. Each CDR3 is given with its conserved first and last residue.

v_call cdr3_aa
TRBV11-2 CASSLQGSSTEAFF
TRBV3-1/TRBV3-2 CASSSQSGTTGNTIYF
TRBV18 CASSPPRGTEAFF
TRBV5-5 CASSRGPSSYNEQFF
TRBV5-1 CASSLSWDGDSGNTIYF
TRBV28 CASSPRTGVVEAFF
TRBV6-5 CASGRTGLNYGYTF
TRBV10-3 CAIARVYNEQFF
TRBV27 CASSSRLEATSSGANVLTF
TRBV7-2 CASSLGGAGMKGEQYF
TRBV4-2 CASSLNGRIVNQPQHF
TRBV7-2 CASSPRGDSPLHF
TRBV21-1 CASSSYRGPLNTIYF
TRBV4-1 CASSQPDRGNSPLHF
TRBV5-1 CASSPGQGSAYGYTF
TRBV5-4 CASSVVSGRGETQYF
TRBV2 CASRGQPSTWQYF
TRBV18 CASSPPNLGNQPQHF
TRBV5-1 CASSATGPNTGELFF
TRBV7-2 CASTSGRQETQYF
TRBV29-1 CSVDEANYGYTF
TRBV10-3 CALSSGAGETQYF
TRBV11-2 CASSLGAGAADTQYF
TRBV6-5 CASSTQAGPYEQYF
TRBV18 CASSRFERLNTGELFF
TRBV27 CASSPGPSYQPQHF
TRBV18 CASSPTGGPGANVLTF
TRBV15 CATLDTKNTEAFF
TRBV5-8 CASSLAGQGRTQPQHF
TRBV6-2/TRBV6-3 CASSPFNRGQGARISYGYTF
TRBV5-4 CASSSTGTGNTIYF
TRBV5-4 CASSGPSRQEAGILDTEAFF